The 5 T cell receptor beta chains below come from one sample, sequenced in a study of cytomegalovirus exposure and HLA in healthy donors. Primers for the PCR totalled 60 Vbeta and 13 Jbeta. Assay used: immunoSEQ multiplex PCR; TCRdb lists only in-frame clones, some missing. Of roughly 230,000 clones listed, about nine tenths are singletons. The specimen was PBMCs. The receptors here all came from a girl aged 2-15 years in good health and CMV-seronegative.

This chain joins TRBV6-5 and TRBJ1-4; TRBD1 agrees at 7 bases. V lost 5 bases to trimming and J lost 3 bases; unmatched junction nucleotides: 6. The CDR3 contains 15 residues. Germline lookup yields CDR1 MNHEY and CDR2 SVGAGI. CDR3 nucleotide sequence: TGTGCCAGCAGTAAAACCGGGACAGCTAATGAAAAACTGTTTTTT. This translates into CASSKTGTANEKLFF.

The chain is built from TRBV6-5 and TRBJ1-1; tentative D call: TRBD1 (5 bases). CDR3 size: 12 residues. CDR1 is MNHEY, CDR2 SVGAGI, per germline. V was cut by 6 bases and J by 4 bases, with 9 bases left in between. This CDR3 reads CASRRGITEAFF. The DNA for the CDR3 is TGTGCCAGCAGGCGGGGGATCACTGAAGCTTTCTTT.

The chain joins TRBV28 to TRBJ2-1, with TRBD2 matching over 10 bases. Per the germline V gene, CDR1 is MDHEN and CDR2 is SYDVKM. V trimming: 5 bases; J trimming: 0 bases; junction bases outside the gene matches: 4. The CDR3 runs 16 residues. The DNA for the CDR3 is TGTGCCAGCAGTCGGACTAGCGGAAGCTCCTACAATGAGCAGTTCTTC. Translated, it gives CASSRTSGSSYNEQFF.

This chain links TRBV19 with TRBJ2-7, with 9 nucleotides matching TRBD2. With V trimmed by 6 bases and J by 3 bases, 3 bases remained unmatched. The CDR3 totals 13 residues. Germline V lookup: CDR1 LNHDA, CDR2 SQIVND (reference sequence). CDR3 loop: CASRKTSGYEQYF. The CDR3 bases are TGTGCCAGTAGGAAGACTAGCGGCTACGAGCAGTACTTC.

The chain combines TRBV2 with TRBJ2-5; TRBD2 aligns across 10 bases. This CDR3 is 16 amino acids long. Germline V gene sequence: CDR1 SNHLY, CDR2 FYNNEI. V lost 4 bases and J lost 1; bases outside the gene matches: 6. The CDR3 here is CASSARLAGSQETQYF. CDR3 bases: TGTGCCAGCAGTGCCAGACTAGCGGGCAGCCAAGAGACCCAGTACTTC.